These 29 T cell receptor beta chains originate from one sample sequenced in a study of T cells after yellow fever vaccination (dated by TCRdb to about 2019). Receptors were amplified or captured by 5' RACE. The data were produced on an Illumina HiSeq 2500. TCRdb reprocessed the public reads (quality trimming at Q25 with fastp, clone calling with MiXCR) and kept in-frame beta chains. A single entry per CDR3 protein holds the most common genes and DNA from its merged rows. The sample profile shows a few hundred thousand distinct CDR3 sequences; approximately 9% of them were found once. About 20% of the sample is taken by the ten largest. The sample's treatment or condition, from its label and the paper: live attenuated yellow fever vaccine strain. The sequenced sample was PBMCs, obtained on the day of the first yellow fever vaccination. The receptors stem from a man younger than 35 who received the YFV17D yellow fever vaccine.

The chain recombines TRBV20-1 with TRBJ1-5, with D unresolved. The V and J ends lost 3 bases and 4 bases respectively, with 16 bases between them. The CDR3 sequence is 15 residues long. Germline V gene data show CDR1 as DFQATT and CDR2 as SNEGSKA (reference sequence). DNA of the CDR3: TGCAGTGCTAGGGCTCTTAGACTGGGAAATCAGCCCCAGCATTTT. This sequence encodes CSARALRLGNQPQHF.

This clonotype was seen repeatedly, ten times or more. The rearrangement links TRBV5-1 to TRBJ1-1; D possibly corresponds to TRBD1 (5 bases). Trimming pared 4 bases from V and 1 base from J, leaving 11 bases between. The CDR3 runs to 14 residues. From germline, CDR1 is SGHRS and CDR2 YFSETQ. The CDR3 here is CASSTQGGNTEAFF. Written as DNA, the CDR3 is TGCGCCAGCAGCACCCAGGGTGGGAACACTGAAGCTTTCTTT.

This clonotype was counted between two and nine times. The CDR3 region is CASSSQAGDQPQHF. The CDR3 nucleotides are TGTGCCAGCAGTTCACAGGCGGGGGATCAGCCCCAGCATTTT. This sequence joins TRBV12-3 or TRBV12-4 and TRBJ1-5; TRBD1 is a possible D gene (5 bases). V lost 4 bases and J 5 bases, leaving 12 bases between the germline ends. This CDR3 contains 14 residues.

This clonotype was seen a few times. V and J are TRBV28 and TRBJ2-1; unclear D gene. Trimming removed 4 bases from V and 5 bases from J, with 6 bases in between. Germline CDR1 is MDHEN and CDR2 is SYDVKM. The CDR3 runs 12 residues. The CDR3 region is CASSSQNNEQFF. The CDR3 DNA follows: TGTGCCAGCAGTTCTCAGAACAATGAGCAGTTCTTC.

This clonotype has just a few counts. The genes are TRBV20-1 and TRBJ2-5, with TRBD2 identical over 10 bases. From germline, CDR1 is DFQATT and CDR2 SNEGSKA (reference sequence). V shed 0 bases and J 1 base; nucleotides not matched to a gene: 5. The CDR3 extends over 16 amino acids. The CDR3 bases are TGCAGTGCTAGAGACCCGAGGACTAGCGGCCAAGAGACCCAGTACTTC. It codes for CSARDPRTSGQETQYF.

The rearrangement joins TRBV9 to TRBJ2-3, with 8 bases fitting TRBD2. Germline V gene data show CDR1 as SGDLS and CDR2 as YYNGEE. This CDR3 contains 17 residues. The V segment lost 4 bases and the J segment 2 bases; nucleotides outside the gene matches: 12. The CDR3: CASSSPGSGGLTDTQYF. CDR3 DNA: TGTGCCAGCAGCTCCCCAGGGAGCGGGGGCCTCACAGATACGCAGTATTTT.

This clonotype has just a few counts. The genes are TRBV20-1 and TRBJ2-1; the D gene is possibly TRBD2 (7 bases). The V gene lost 3 bases and the J gene lost 4 bases, with 13 bases spanning the gap. Germline lookup yields CDR1 DFQATT and CDR2 SNEGSKA (reference sequence). The CDR3 is made up of 14 amino acids. In DNA, the CDR3 is TGCAGTGCTAGGTGGGGGGGCTTATACAATGAGCAGTTCTTC. This sequence encodes CSARWGGLYNEQFF.

The chain combines TRBV5-6 with TRBJ2-6; possible D gene TRBD1, 6 bases. The V gene lost 7 bases and the J gene lost 0 bases, with 11 bases spanning the gap. Germline V CDR1 and CDR2: SGHDT, YYEEEE. The CDR3 extends over 15 amino acids. CDR3 region: CASRDISSGANVLTF. CDR3 sequence (DNA): TGTGCCAGCCGGGACATTTCCTCTGGGGCCAACGTCCTGACTTTC.

At least ten counts were recorded for this clonotype. The chain combines TRBV4-2 with TRBJ2-3; no reliable D call. CDR1 and CDR2 (germline): LGHNA, YNFKEQ. The V end lost 4 bases, the J end lost 9 bases, and 14 bases lay between the germline ends. The CDR3 totals 13 residues. The CDR3 DNA sequence: TGTGCCAGCAGCCCTAAGGTACTAATCACGCAGTATTTT. It yields the protein CASSPKVLITQYF.

This clonotype was counted ten times or more. The chain uses TRBV2 and TRBJ2-1, with D perhaps TRBD1 (6 bases). CDR1 and CDR2 from the germline V gene are SNHLY and FYNNEI. The V end was cut by 3 bases, the J end by 8 bases, with 11 bases between. The CDR3 covers 13 residues. CDR3 in DNA: TGTGCCAGCAGTGACACAGGGATCGATGAGCAGTTCTTC. As protein: CASSDTGIDEQFF.

The chain recombines TRBV27 with TRBJ2-2; possibly TRBD1 for D (7 bases). There are 14 residues in the CDR3. Trimming removed 5 bases from V and 6 bases from J, with 13 bases in between. Germline loops: CDR1 MNHEY, CDR2 SMNVEV (reference sequence). CDR3 sequence: CASSHRGGPGELFF. The CDR3 DNA is TGTGCCAGCAGTCACAGGGGAGGACCCGGGGAGCTGTTTTTT.

This clonotype was seen a few times. The rearrangement uses TRBV6-1 and TRBJ2-1; possibly TRBD1 or TRBD2 for D (5 bases each). V lost 0 bases and J lost 8, with 17 bases in between. This CDR3 spans 16 amino acids. Germline assignment: CDR1 MNHNS and CDR2 SASEGT. The CDR3 bases are TGTGCCAGCAGTGAAGCGCGCCAGTGGGGGTTCGATGAGCAGTTCTTC. As protein: CASSEARQWGFDEQFF.

This chain links TRBV20-1 with TRBJ2-3, with 13 bases lining up with TRBD2. CDR3 length: 15 residues. Germline V CDR1 and CDR2: DFQATT, SNEGSKA (reference sequence). J was trimmed by 3 bases and V by 5 bases; bases with no gene match: 5. Written as DNA, the CDR3 is TGCAGTGCTCCCAGGACTAGCGGGGGTACAGATACGCAGTATTTT. Amino acids: CSAPRTSGGTDTQYF.

This clonotype was recorded a few times. The rearrangement uses TRBV5-1 and TRBJ2-1; D not certain. Per germline, CDR1 SGHRS and CDR2 YFSETQ. The V gene lost 6 bases and the J gene lost 0 bases, with 10 bases spanning the gap. The CDR3 covers 14 residues. CDR3 in amino acids: CASTPRSSYNEQFF. The CDR3 region has the DNA TGCGCCAGCACGCCCCGGAGCTCCTACAATGAGCAGTTCTTC.

In this sample, this clonotype turned up a few times. CDR3 in amino acids: CASSFLVGHGTDTQYF. CDR3 DNA sequence: TGTGCCAGCAGTTTCCTAGTAGGACACGGCACAGATACGCAGTATTTT. The gene calls are TRBV12-3 or TRBV12-4 and TRBJ2-3; D may be TRBD1 (5 bases). V was cut by 3 bases and J by 1 base, with 14 bases left in between. The CDR3 runs 16 residues.

The sample holds a few counts of this clonotype. The genes are TRBV7-2 and TRBJ2-1; 8 positions match TRBD2. This CDR3 has 15 amino acids. Germline lookup yields CDR1 SGHTA and CDR2 FQGNSA. J was trimmed by 9 bases and V by 1 base; bases with no gene match: 8. CDR3 DNA sequence: TGTGCCAGCAGCTTAGACCGGGGGGGTCAGGGTGAGCAGTTCTTC. The encoded protein is CASSLDRGGQGEQFF.

This clonotype came up a few times. Germline is not matched at one junction end, which may reflect a read error. The chain joins TRBV7-9 to TRBJ2-7, with D perhaps being TRBD1 or TRBD2 (5 bases each). In germline, CDR1 is SEHNR, CDR2 FQNEAQ (reference sequence). The length of the CDR3 is 11 residues. CDR3 coding DNA: TGTGCCAGCAGCTTAGGGGACGGCTATTCTTTC. As protein: CASSLGDGYSF. The full variable domain, completed using reference TRBV7-9 and TRBJ2-7, is DTGVSQNPRHKITKRGQNVTFRCDPISEHNRLYWYRQTLGQGPEFLTYFQNEAQLEKSRLLSDRFSAERPKGSFSTLEIQRTEQGDSAMYLCASSLGDGYSFGPGTRLTVT.

The chain has TRBV5-1 and TRBJ2-7; 9 bases align to TRBD1. Germline V lookup: CDR1 SGHRS, CDR2 YFSETQ. CDR3 length equals 13 residues. The CDR3 region is CASSLFPGTGPSV. CDR3 coding DNA: TGCGCCAGCAGCTTGTTCCCCGGGACAGGGCCTTCCGTC.

This clonotype was counted only a few times. The V gene is TRBV2, the J gene TRBJ2-7, with D hard to call. The germline CDR1 and CDR2 sequences are SNHLY and FYNNEI. The germline V and J ends were trimmed by 5 bases and 3 bases, with 8 bases remaining between them. The CDR3 totals 12 residues. This CDR3 is CASSLDRYEQYV. The DNA of the CDR3 is TGTGCCAGCAGTCTTGACCGCTACGAGCAGTACGTC.

The chain employs TRBV20-1 and TRBJ1-5; unclear D gene. The germline gives CDR1 DFQATT, CDR2 SNEGSKA (reference sequence). This CDR3 contains 16 residues. Trimming shortened V by 3 bases and J by 2 bases, and 17 bases separated the two germline ends. As DNA, the CDR3 is TGCAGTGCTAGCCCCCTTGGTGGAGACGGCAATCAGCCCCAGCATTTT. Its translation: CSASPLGGDGNQPQHF.

In its sample, this clonotype was seen a few times. J is TRBJ2-3 and V is TRBV20-1, with D hard to call. V lost 0 bases to trimming and J lost 4 bases, with 17 bases between them. This CDR3 has 16 amino acids. Germline CDR1 is DFQATT and CDR2 is SNEGSKA (reference sequence). The CDR3 protein is CSARDLGSPSADTQYF. CDR3 bases: TGCAGTGCTAGAGATCTGGGGTCTCCCTCGGCAGATACGCAGTATTTT.

This chain connects TRBV24-1 to TRBJ1-4; possibly TRBD1 for D (5 bases). V shed 4 bases and J shed 8 bases, with 22 bases lying between them. CDR3 length: 17 residues. Germline-derived CDR1 and CDR2 are KGHDR and SFDVKD. CDR3 DNA sequence: TGTGCCACCAGTGACCCCCGTGCGGGGGTGATGGGCGAAAAACTGTTTTTT. Protein: CATSDPRAGVMGEKLFF.

This clonotype was observed many times. One junction end disagrees with the germline gene, perhaps due to a read error. The rearrangement joins TRBV12-3 or TRBV12-4 to TRBJ2-5; D is uncertain. The CDR3 length is 12 residues. The CDR3 region is CASSAGQVTQYF. CDR3 coding DNA: TGTGCCAGCAGTGCCGGGCAAGTGACCCAGTACTTC.

The chain carries TRBV4-1 and TRBJ2-2; the match to TRBD1 covers 8 bases. This CDR3 has 15 amino acids. Germline loops: CDR1 MGHRA, CDR2 YSYEKL. The V and J ends lost 5 bases and 4 bases, in that order; junction bases with no gene match: 6. CDR3 sequence reads: CASSTRGLGTGELFF. The CDR3 DNA sequence: TGCGCCAGCAGCACCAGGGGGCTGGGCACCGGGGAGCTGTTTTTT.

There are a few counts of this clonotype. The J gene is TRBJ2-3, the V gene TRBV12-3 or TRBV12-4; 9 nucleotides match TRBD2. V shed 11 bases and J 6 bases; nucleotides not matched to a gene: 9. CDR3 length equals 13 residues. CDR3 sequence: CADRLAAGDTQYF. The CDR3 region has the DNA TGTGCCGACAGACTAGCGGCGGGCGATACGCAGTATTTT.

In this sample, this clonotype turned up a few times. The rearrangement joins TRBV27 to TRBJ2-3; the D gene could be TRBD1 or TRBD2 (7 bases each). The germline V gene encodes CDR1 MNHEY and CDR2 SMNVEV (reference sequence). The CDR3 loop spans 15 amino acids. V lost 4 bases, J lost 2 bases, and 13 bases lay in between. As DNA, the CDR3 is TGTGCCAGCAGTTGGGAGGGGGCCGACACAGATACGCAGTATTTT. It encodes CASSWEGADTDTQYF.

This clonotype has just a few counts. CDR3: CASSKGHQGAFTDTQYF. In DNA, the CDR3 is TGTGCCAGCAGTAAGGGCCATCAGGGGGCTTTCACAGATACGCAGTATTTT. The chain is built from TRBV6-1 and TRBJ2-3, with TRBD1 matching over 8 bases. Germline CDR1 reads MNHNS; CDR2 reads SASEGT. The CDR3 extends over 17 amino acids. V dropped 5 bases and J dropped 2; count of bases not matched to a gene: 12.

The gene calls are TRBV5-5 and TRBJ1-5; the match to TRBD1 covers 9 bases. The V gene end was trimmed by 0 bases and the J gene end by 7 bases; junction bases not matched to a gene: 8. Germline lookup yields CDR1 SGHKS and CDR2 YYEKEE (reference sequence). The CDR3 is 16 amino acids. The CDR3 sequence is CASSLDPGTGRQPQHF. The CDR3 region has the DNA TGTGCCAGCAGCTTGGACCCCGGGACAGGGCGGCAGCCCCAGCATTTT.

Comments on this clonotype: A much larger clone is a single base away; this may be a read error. The chain recombines TRBV4-1 with TRBJ2-1; D perhaps matches TRBD2 (7 bases). Looked up from germline, CDR1 is MGHRA and CDR2 is YSYEKL. This CDR3 has 18 amino acids. V was cut by 7 bases and J by 4 bases, with 26 bases left in between. As DNA, the CDR3 is TGCGCCAGCATCCGACCTCGAGCTAGAGGGGGGGTGTACAATGAGCAGTTCTTC. As protein: CASIRPRARGGVYNEQFF.